This T cell receptor beta chain was retrieved from a study of CD8+CD57+ T cells in acquired aplastic anemia. Study-wide background: The DNA of sorted CD4+ and CD8+ cells averaged roughly 3 ug. Findings of the study overall: Approximately 27 CD8+ CDR3 sequences occurred in both the patients and the controls. Patient and control CD8+ Simpson's diversity was not significantly different.

Worth noting for this clonotype: Its antigen is undetermined.

Genomic DNA constituted the template upon which TCR beta VDJ and CDR3 profiling was performed. TCRdb itself ran the reads through MiXCR, one entry per CDR3 protein. This sample has tens of thousands of distinct CDR3 sequences; around three quarters occur once, and the top ten carry roughly 20%. Trimming removed 1 base at V and 6 bases at J, with 15 bases between. The CDR3 sequence is 14 residues long. CDR1 SQVTM and CDR2 ANQGSEA come from the germline V gene. The TCR sequence derives from a human donor in good health, serving as a control. J is TRBJ1-2 and V is TRBV29-1; no reliable D call. The sample comprised sorted CD4+, CD8+, or CD8+CD57+ T cells (not recorded which) from PBMCs. The CDR3 DNA is TGCAGCGTTGAAGCGGCTGTAGCCGGGAATGGCTACACCTTC. The encoded protein is CSVEAAVAGNGYTF.